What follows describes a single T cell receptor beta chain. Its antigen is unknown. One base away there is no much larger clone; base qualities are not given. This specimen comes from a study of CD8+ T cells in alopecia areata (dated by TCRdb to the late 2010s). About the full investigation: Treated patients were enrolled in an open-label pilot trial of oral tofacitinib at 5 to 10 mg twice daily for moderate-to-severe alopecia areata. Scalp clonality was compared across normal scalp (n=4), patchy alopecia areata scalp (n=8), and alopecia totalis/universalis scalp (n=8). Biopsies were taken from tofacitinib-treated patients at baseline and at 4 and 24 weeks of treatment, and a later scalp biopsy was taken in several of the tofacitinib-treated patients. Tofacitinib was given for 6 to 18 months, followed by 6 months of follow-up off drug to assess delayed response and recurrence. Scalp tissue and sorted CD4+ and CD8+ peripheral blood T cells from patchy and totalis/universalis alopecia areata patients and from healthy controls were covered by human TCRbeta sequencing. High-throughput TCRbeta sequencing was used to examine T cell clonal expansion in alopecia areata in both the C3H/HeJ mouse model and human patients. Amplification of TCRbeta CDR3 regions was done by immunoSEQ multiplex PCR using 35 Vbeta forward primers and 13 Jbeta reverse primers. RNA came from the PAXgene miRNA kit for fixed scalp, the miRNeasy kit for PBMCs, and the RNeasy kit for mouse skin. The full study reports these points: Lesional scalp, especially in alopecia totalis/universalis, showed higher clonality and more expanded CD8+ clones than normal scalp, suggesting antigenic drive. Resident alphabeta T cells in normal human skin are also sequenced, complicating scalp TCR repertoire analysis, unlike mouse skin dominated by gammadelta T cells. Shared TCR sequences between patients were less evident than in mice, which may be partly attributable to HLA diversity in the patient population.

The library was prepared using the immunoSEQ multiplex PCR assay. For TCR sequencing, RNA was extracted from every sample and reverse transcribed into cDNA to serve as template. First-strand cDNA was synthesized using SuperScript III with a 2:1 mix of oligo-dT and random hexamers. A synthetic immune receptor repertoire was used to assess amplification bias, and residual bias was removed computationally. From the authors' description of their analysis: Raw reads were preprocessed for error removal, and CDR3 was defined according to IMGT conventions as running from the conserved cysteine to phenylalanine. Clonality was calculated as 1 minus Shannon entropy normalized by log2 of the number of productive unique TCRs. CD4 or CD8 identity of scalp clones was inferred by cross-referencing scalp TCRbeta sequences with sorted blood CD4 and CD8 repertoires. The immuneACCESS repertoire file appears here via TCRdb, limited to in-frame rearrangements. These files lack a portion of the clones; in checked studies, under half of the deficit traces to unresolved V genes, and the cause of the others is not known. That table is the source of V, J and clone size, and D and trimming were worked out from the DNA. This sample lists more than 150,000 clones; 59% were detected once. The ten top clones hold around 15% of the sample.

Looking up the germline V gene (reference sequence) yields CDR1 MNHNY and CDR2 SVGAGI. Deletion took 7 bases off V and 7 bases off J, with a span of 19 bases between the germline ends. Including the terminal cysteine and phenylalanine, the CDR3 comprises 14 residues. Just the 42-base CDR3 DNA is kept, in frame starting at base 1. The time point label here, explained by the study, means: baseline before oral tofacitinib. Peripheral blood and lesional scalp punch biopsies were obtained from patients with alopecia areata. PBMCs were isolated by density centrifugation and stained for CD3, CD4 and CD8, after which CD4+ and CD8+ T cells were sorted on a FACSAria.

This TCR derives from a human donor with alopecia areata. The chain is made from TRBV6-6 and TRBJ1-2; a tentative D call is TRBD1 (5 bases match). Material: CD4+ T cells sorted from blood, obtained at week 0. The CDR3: CASIKGQGFSGYTF. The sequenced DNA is TGTGCCAGCATCAAGGGCCAGGGATTTAGTGGCTACACCTTC.